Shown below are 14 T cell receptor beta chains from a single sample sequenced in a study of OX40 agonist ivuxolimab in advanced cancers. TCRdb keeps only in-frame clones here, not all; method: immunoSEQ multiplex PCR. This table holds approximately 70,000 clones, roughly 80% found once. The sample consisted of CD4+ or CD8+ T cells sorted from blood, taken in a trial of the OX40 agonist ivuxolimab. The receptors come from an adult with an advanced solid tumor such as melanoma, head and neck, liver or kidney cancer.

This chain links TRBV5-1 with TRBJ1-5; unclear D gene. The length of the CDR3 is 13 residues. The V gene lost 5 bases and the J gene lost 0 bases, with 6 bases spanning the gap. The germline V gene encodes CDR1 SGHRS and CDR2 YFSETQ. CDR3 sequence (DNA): TGCGCCAGCAGTCCAGATAGCAATCAGCCCCAGCATTTT. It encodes CASSPDSNQPQHF.

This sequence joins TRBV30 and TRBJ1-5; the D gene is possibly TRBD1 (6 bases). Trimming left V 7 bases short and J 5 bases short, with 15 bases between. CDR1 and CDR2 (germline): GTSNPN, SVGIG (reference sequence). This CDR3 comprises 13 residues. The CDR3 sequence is CAYSQGPHQPQHF. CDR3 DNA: TGTGCCTATTCACAGGGTCCCCATCAGCCCCAGCATTTT.

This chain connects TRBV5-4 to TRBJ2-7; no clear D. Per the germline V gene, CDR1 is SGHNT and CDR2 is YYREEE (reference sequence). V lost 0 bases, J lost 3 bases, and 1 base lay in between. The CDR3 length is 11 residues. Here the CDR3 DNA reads TGTGCCAGCAGCTTGGACTACGAGCAGTACTTC. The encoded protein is CASSLDYEQYF.

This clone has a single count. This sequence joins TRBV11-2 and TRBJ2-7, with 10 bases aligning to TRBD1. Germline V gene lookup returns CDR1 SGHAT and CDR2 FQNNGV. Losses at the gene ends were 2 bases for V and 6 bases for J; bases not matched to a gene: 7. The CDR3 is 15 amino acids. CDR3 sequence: CASSLTGTGAGEQYF. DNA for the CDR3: TGTGCCAGCAGCTTAACCGGGACAGGGGCTGGCGAGCAGTACTTC. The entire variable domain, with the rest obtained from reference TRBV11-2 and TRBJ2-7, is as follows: EAGVAQSPRYKIIEKRQSVAFWCNPISGHATLYWYQQILGQGPKLLIQFQNNGVVDDSQLPKDRFSAERLKGVDSTLKIQPAKLEDSAVYLCASSLTGTGAGEQYFGPGTRLTVT.

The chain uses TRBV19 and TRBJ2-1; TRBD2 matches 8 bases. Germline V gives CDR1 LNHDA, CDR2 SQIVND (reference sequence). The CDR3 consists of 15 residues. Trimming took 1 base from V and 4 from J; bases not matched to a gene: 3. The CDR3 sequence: CASSIAAGVYNEQFF. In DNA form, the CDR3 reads TGTGCCAGTAGTATAGCAGCGGGGGTGTACAATGAGCAGTTCTTC.

Here the CDR3 reads CASSPRGGAGGGEQFF. As DNA, the CDR3 is TGCGCCAGCAGCCCCCGAGGGGGCGCCGGGGGGGGTGAGCAGTTCTTC. The chain recombines TRBV4-1 with TRBJ2-1; possibly TRBD2 for D (8 bases). The CDR3 is 16 amino acids. The germline V gene has CDR1 MGHRA and CDR2 YSYEKL. The ends were cut back, 4 bases at V and 9 bases at J, with 22 bases in the middle.

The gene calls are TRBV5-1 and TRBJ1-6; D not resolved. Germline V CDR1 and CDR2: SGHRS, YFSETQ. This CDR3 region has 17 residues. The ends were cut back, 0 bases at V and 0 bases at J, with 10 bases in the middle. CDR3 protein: CASSLEGPSSYNSPLHF. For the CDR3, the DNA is TGCGCCAGCAGCTTGGAAGGGCCTAGCTCCTATAATTCACCCCTCCACTTT.

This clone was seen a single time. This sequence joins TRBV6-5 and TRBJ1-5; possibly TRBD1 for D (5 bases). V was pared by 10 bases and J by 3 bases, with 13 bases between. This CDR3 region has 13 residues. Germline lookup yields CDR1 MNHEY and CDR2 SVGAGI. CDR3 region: CATNGGVNQPQHF. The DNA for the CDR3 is TGTGCCACCAACGGGGGGGTCAATCAGCCCCAGCATTTT.

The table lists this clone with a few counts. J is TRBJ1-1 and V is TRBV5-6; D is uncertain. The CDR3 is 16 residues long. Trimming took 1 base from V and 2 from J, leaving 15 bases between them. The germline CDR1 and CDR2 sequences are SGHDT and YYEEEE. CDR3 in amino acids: CASSLPGVFGNTEAFF. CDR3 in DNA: TGTGCCAGCAGCTTGCCCGGGGTATTCGGAAACACTGAAGCTTTCTTT.

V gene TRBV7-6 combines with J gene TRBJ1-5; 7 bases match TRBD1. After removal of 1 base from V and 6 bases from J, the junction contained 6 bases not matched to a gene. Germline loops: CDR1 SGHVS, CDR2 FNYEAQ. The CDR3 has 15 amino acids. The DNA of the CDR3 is TGTGCCAGCAGCTTAGGACAGGGTGGGAGTCAGCCCCAGCATTTT. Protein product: CASSLGQGGSQPQHF.

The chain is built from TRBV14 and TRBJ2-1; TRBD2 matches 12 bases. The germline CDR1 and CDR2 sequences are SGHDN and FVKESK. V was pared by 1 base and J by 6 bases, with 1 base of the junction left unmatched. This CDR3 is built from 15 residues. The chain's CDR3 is CASSQGGLAGNEQFF. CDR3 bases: TGTGCCAGCAGCCAAGGGGGACTAGCGGGCAATGAGCAGTTCTTC.

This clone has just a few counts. This chain's CDR3 is CASSDNQPQHF. The CDR3 DNA is TGTGCCAGCAGCGATAATCAGCCCCAGCATTTT. V is TRBV2 and J is TRBJ1-5, with D unclear. V was cut by 6 bases and J by 4 bases, with 4 bases left in between. This CDR3 contains 11 residues. Per the germline V gene, CDR1 is SNHLY and CDR2 is FYNNEI.

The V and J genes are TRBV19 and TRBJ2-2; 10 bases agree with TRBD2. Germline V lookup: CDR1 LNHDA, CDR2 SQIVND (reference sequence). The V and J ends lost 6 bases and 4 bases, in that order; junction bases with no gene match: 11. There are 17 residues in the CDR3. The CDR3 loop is CASRLRERGGRTGELFF. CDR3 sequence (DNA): TGTGCCAGTAGACTCCGGGAGCGGGGGGGACGCACCGGGGAGCTGTTTTTT.

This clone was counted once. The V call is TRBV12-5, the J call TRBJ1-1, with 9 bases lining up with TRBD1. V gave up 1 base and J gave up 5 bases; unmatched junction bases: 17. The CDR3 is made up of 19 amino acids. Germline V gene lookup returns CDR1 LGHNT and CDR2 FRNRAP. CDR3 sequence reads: CASGLAAGTGTLSGTEAFF. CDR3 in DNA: TGTGCTAGTGGTTTGGCTGCTGGGACAGGGACATTATCAGGGACTGAAGCTTTCTTT. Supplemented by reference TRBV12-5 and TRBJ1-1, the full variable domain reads DARVTQTPRHKVTEMGQEVTMRCQPILGHNTVFWYRQTMMQGLELLAYFRNRAPLDDSGMPKDRFSAEMPDATLATLKIQPSEPRDSAVYFCASGLAAGTGTLSGTEAFFGQGTRLTVV.